Listed here are 31 T cell receptor beta chains from one sample, sequenced in a study of early stage breast cancer tumors. The data were produced by immunoSEQ multiplex PCR, yet TCRdb's version contains in-frame clones alone and is incomplete. This sample yields roughly 10,000 clones, of which around 75% are seen a single time; approximately 13% belongs to the top ten. The specimen was breast tumor tissue. The receptor set was obtained from a person between 65 and 79 years old with breast cancer.

The J gene is TRBJ2-5, the V gene TRBV7-2; a weak D match, TRBD2 (5 bases). The length of the CDR3 is 14 residues. Germline-derived CDR1 and CDR2 are SGHTA and FQGNSA. Deletions cut 1 base from V and 4 bases from J, with 10 bases between. This CDR3 reads CASSLVSGGETQYF. CDR3 coding DNA: TGTGCCAGCAGCTTAGTCTCAGGAGGAGAGACCCAGTACTTC. The entire variable domain, with the rest obtained from reference TRBV7-2 and TRBJ2-5, is as follows: GAGVSQSPSNKVTEKGKDVELRCDPISGHTALYWYRQSLGQGLEFLIYFQGNSAPDKSGLPSDRFSAERTGGSVSTLTIQRTQQEDSAVYLCASSLVSGGETQYFGPGTRLLVL.

The chain recombines TRBV9 with TRBJ1-2, with TRBD1 matching over 9 bases. This CDR3 has 16 amino acids. Germline V gene data show CDR1 as SGDLS and CDR2 as YYNGEE. V lost 3 bases to trimming and J lost 7 bases; unmatched junction nucleotides: 13. This chain's CDR3 is CASSALRTGAEGGYTF. The CDR3, as DNA: TGTGCCAGCAGCGCCCTCCGGACAGGGGCGGAAGGTGGCTACACCTTC.

This chain links TRBV11-3 with TRBJ2-2, with D possibly being TRBD2 (5 bases). Germline V lookup: CDR1 SGHNT, CDR2 YENEEA. CDR3 length: 14 amino acids. The V end was cut by 4 bases, the J end by 5 bases, with 11 bases between. The CDR3 DNA is TGTGCCAGCAGCTCCCTAGCCCGGACCGGGGAGCTGTTTTTT. It codes for CASSSLARTGELFF. The full variable domain, rest sourced from reference TRBV11-3 and TRBJ2-2, is EAGVVQSPRYKIIEKKQPVAFWCNPISGHNTLYWYLQNLGQGPELLIRYENEEAVDDSQLPKDRFSAERLKGVDSTLKIQPAELGDSAVYLCASSSLARTGELFFGEGSRLTVL.

The J gene is TRBJ1-3, the V gene TRBV5-6; 7 positions match TRBD1. From germline, CDR1 is SGHDT and CDR2 YYEEEE. The V gene end was trimmed by 4 bases and the J gene end by 0 bases; junction bases not matched to a gene: 7. This CDR3 region has 16 residues. The CDR3 region is CASSRTDRLSGNTIYF. The DNA for the CDR3 is TGTGCCAGCAGCCGGACGGACAGGCTCTCTGGAAACACCATATATTTT.

The chain joins TRBV28 to TRBJ2-1; 8 bases agree with TRBD1. Looked up from germline, CDR1 is MDHEN and CDR2 is SYDVKM. J gave up 6 bases and V 4 bases, and 11 bases lay outside the gene matches. CDR3 length: 16 residues. The CDR3 loop is CASSSPPGQGGNEQFF. The CDR3 DNA reads TGTGCCAGCAGTTCCCCTCCCGGACAGGGTGGCAATGAGCAGTTCTTC.

The chain links TRBV7-3 to TRBJ2-2; 10 bases line up with TRBD2. Germline V gives CDR1 SGHTA, CDR2 FQGTGA. The CDR3 sequence is 15 residues long. J lost 11 bases, V lost 5 bases, and 11 bases had no gene match. This CDR3 is CASSTWTSGPVELFF. For the CDR3, the DNA is TGTGCCAGCAGCACTTGGACTAGCGGTCCAGTAGAGCTGTTTTTT.

The genes are TRBV29-1 and TRBJ2-7; 10 positions agree with TRBD1. Germline V gene data show CDR1 as SQVTM and CDR2 as ANQGSEA. This CDR3 has 14 residues. Germline trimming cut 3 bases from V and 3 bases from J; bases unmatched to any gene: 5. CDR3 sequence (DNA): TGCAGCGTTGAGACCGGACAGGGGGACTACGAGCAGTACTTC. The encoded protein is CSVETGQGDYEQYF.

J is TRBJ2-7 and V is TRBV10-2; no clear D. Trimming shortened V by 4 bases and J by 3 bases, and 10 bases separated the two germline ends. This CDR3 is built from 13 residues. CDR1 is WSHSY, CDR2 SAAADI, per germline. The DNA for the CDR3 is TGCGCCAGCAGTGTGCGGCACCACTACGAGCAGTACTTC. It is translated as CASSVRHHYEQYF.

In DNA form, the CDR3 reads TGTGCCAGCGGAACATCGCGGTTGAACACTGAAGCTTTCTTT. The encoded protein is CASGTSRLNTEAFF. This rearrangement joins TRBV6-1 to TRBJ1-1; no firm D call. This CDR3 region has 14 residues. Germline V gene data show CDR1 as MNHNS and CDR2 as SASEGT. Trimming pared 8 bases from V and 0 bases from J, leaving 13 bases between.

This chain uses TRBV5-6 with TRBJ1-3; TRBD1 might be the D (6 bases). Germline V gene data show CDR1 as SGHDT and CDR2 as YYEEEE. Trimming cost V 5 bases and J 4 bases, with 13 bases left between them. This CDR3 is 14 amino acids long. The CDR3 is CASSWDIGGNTIYF. In DNA form, the CDR3 reads TGTGCCAGCAGTTGGGACATTGGAGGAAACACCATATATTTT.

For this clone: Other nucleotide sequences from this sample produce the same CDR3. The chain recombines TRBV29-1 with TRBJ1-1; D possibly corresponds to TRBD1 (6 bases). CDR1 and CDR2 from the germline V gene are SQVTM and ANQGSEA. V lost 7 bases and J 1 base, leaving 13 bases between the germline ends. CDR3 length: 13 amino acids. CDR3 loop: CSAGRQENTEAFF. The CDR3 region has the DNA TGCAGCGCCGGTCGACAGGAGAACACTGAAGCTTTCTTT.

The V call is TRBV7-6, the J call TRBJ1-4; weak D call: TRBD1 (5 bases). The CDR3 is made up of 12 amino acids. The germline V gene encodes CDR1 SGHVS and CDR2 FNYEAQ. Trimming removed 4 bases from V and 9 bases from J, with 9 bases in between. Here the CDR3 DNA reads TGTGCCAGCAGCTCTCAGGGCCAAAAACTGTTTTTT. It translates to CASSSQGQKLFF.

The genes are TRBV5-6 and TRBJ1-1; 8 bases map to TRBD1. J gave up 3 bases and V 1 base, and 5 bases lay outside the gene matches. CDR1 is SGHDT and CDR2 is YYEEEE in the germline V gene. This CDR3 contains 15 residues. CDR3 in amino acids: CASSLYRGQDTEAFF. The DNA for the CDR3 is TGTGCCAGCAGCTTGTATCGGGGACAGGACACTGAAGCTTTCTTT.

CDR3 DNA sequence: TGTGCCAGCAGCCAAGCGTTGGGACAGTCCAACTATGGCTACACCTTC. Translated, it gives CASSQALGQSNYGYTF. The chain combines TRBV4-2 with TRBJ1-2, with 7 bases that match TRBD1. This CDR3 comprises 16 residues. Per the germline V gene, CDR1 is LGHNA and CDR2 is YNFKEQ. Trimming took 1 base from V and 2 from J; bases not matched to a gene: 7.

This chain uses TRBV30 with TRBJ2-7; perhaps TRBD1 as D (6 bases). Germline values: CDR1 GTSNPN, CDR2 SVGIG (reference sequence). The CDR3 totals 12 residues. V was trimmed by 4 bases and J by 2 bases, leaving 9 bases between them. The CDR3 DNA reads TGTGCCTGGACCCAGGGGCCCTACGAGCAGTACTTC. Its protein is CAWTQGPYEQYF.

CDR3 sequence: CASGTNTGELFF. DNA for the CDR3: TGCGCCAGCGGGACAAACACCGGGGAGCTGTTTTTT. The gene calls are TRBV5-1 and TRBJ2-2; weak D call: TRBD1 (6 bases). Between the trimmed V and J ends, which lost 7 bases and 2 bases, there was a span of 6 bases. Germline V gene sequence: CDR1 SGHRS, CDR2 YFSETQ. This CDR3 is 12 amino acids long.

The chain uses TRBV9 and TRBJ2-2, with a weak D call TRBD1 (6 bases). V dropped 0 bases and J dropped 5 bases, with 11 bases sitting between them. This CDR3 has 15 amino acids. Germline assignment: CDR1 SGDLS and CDR2 YYNGEE. The CDR3 loop reads CASSVEDSLTGELFF. CDR3 sequence (DNA): TGTGCCAGCAGCGTAGAGGACAGCCTAACCGGGGAGCTGTTTTTT.

The rearrangement uses TRBV28 and TRBJ1-2; the D gene is possibly TRBD1 (5 bases). The CDR3 has 15 residues. V lost 2 bases and J lost 8, with 18 bases in between. The germline CDR1 and CDR2 sequences are MDHEN and SYDVKM. The CDR3 here is CASSLRGFNADGYTF. CDR3 DNA: TGTGCCAGCAGTTTAAGGGGTTTTAACGCGGACGGCTACACCTTC.

The rearrangement uses TRBV7-8 and TRBJ2-2; TRBD2 matches 14 bases. J was trimmed by 4 bases and V by 5 bases; bases with no gene match: 12. CDR1 and CDR2 (germline): SGHVS, FQNEAQ. The CDR3 consists of 19 residues. The CDR3 reads CASSPDPTSGGASTGELFF. CDR3 bases: TGTGCCAGCAGCCCCGACCCGACTAGCGGGGGGGCAAGCACCGGGGAGCTGTTTTTT.

This chain uses TRBV9 with TRBJ2-3, with D possibly TRBD2 on 5 matching bases. V was clipped by 6 bases and J by 3 bases, with 8 bases between them. CDR3 length equals 12 residues. Germline V gene lookup returns CDR1 SGDLS and CDR2 YYNGEE. In DNA, the CDR3 is TGTGCCAGCACCCCGGGGACAGATACGCAGTATTTT. Its translation is CASTPGTDTQYF.

The CDR3 reads CASSESRGGLNEQFF. The CDR3 coding sequence is TGCGCCAGCAGTGAGTCACGCGGGGGACTAAATGAGCAGTTCTTC. The chain uses TRBV10-1 and TRBJ2-1; TRBD2 matches at 7 bases. This CDR3 spans 15 amino acids. V was pared by 0 bases and J by 7 bases, with 6 bases of the junction left unmatched. CDR1 WNHNN and CDR2 SYGVQD come from the germline V gene (reference sequence).

The rearrangement joins TRBV4-1 to TRBJ2-1; TRBD2 matches 12 bases. The CDR3 runs 17 residues. Germline V gives CDR1 MGHRA, CDR2 YSYEKL. V lost 2 bases to trimming and J lost 1 base; unmatched junction nucleotides: 3. The CDR3 sequence: CASSQTSGGRSYNEQFF. The CDR3 DNA sequence: TGCGCCAGCAGCCAAACTAGCGGGGGGAGGTCCTACAATGAGCAGTTCTTC.

This chain joins TRBV2 and TRBJ1-1; maybe TRBD1 (6 bases). The CDR3 is 13 amino acids. The germline V gene has CDR1 SNHLY and CDR2 FYNNEI. V lost 8 bases and J 0 bases, leaving 10 bases between the germline ends. The chain's CDR3 is CASYGQMNTEAFF. As DNA, the CDR3 is TGTGCCAGCTACGGACAGATGAACACTGAAGCTTTCTTT.

CDR3 sequence (DNA): TGTGCCAGCAGCTTGGATAGGGGGACTAATGAAAAACTGTTTTTT. Translation: CASSLDRGTNEKLFF. The rearrangement joins TRBV5-4 to TRBJ1-4; D might be TRBD1 (6 bases). CDR1 and CDR2 (germline): SGHNT, YYREEE (reference sequence). The CDR3 covers 15 residues. Trimming took off 0 bases at V and 2 bases at J, with 8 bases between the two ends. The full variable domain, in which reference TRBV5-4 and TRBJ1-4 provide the parts outside the CDR3, is ETGVTQSPTHLIKTRGQQVTLRCSSQSGHNTVSWYQQALGQGPQFIFQYYREEENGRGNFPPRFSGLQFPNYSSELNVNALELDDSALYLCASSLDRGTNEKLFFGSGTQLSVL.

The chain is built from TRBV6-5 and TRBJ1-2, with 9 bases that match TRBD1. Germline V gene data show CDR1 as MNHEY and CDR2 as SVGAGI. The trim removed 6 bases at V and 8 bases at J, leaving 13 bases unmatched. CDR3 length: 15 amino acids. CDR3 sequence: CASRRLGTGLEGYTF. The DNA of the CDR3 is TGTGCCAGCAGACGCCTCGGGACAGGGCTGGAGGGCTACACCTTC.

This rearrangement joins TRBV6-1 to TRBJ1-1; 7 nucleotides match TRBD1. Germline CDR1 MNHNS, CDR2 SASEGT. CDR3 length: 14 residues. V lost 2 bases, J lost 2 bases, and 2 bases stayed unmatched. The CDR3 region has the DNA TGTGCCAGCAGTGAAACAGGGGCAAACACTGAAGCTTTCTTT. The encoded protein is CASSETGANTEAFF.

The genes are TRBV5-1 and TRBJ2-3, with 8 bases that match TRBD1. Germline CDR1 and CDR2: SGHRS and YFSETQ. J was trimmed by 2 bases and V by 2 bases; bases with no gene match: 7. The CDR3 contains 16 residues. The CDR3 is CASSFFQGAFTDTQYF. The CDR3 DNA is TGCGCCAGCAGCTTCTTCCAGGGGGCGTTCACAGATACGCAGTATTTT.

The chain uses TRBV7-8 and TRBJ1-5; 9 bases line up with TRBD1. The CDR3 runs to 15 residues. CDR1 is SGHVS, CDR2 FQNEAQ, per germline. After removal of 5 bases from V and 3 bases from J, the junction contained 5 bases not matched to a gene. The chain's CDR3 is CASSLNRGPNQPQHF. CDR3 DNA: TGTGCCAGCAGCCTTAACAGGGGGCCCAATCAGCCCCAGCATTTT.

The chain links TRBV7-9 to TRBJ1-2; a possible D gene is TRBD1 (5 bases). Germline V gene sequence: CDR1 SEHNR, CDR2 FQNEAQ (reference sequence). The CDR3 extends over 14 amino acids. V dropped 4 bases and J dropped 0 bases, with 9 bases sitting between them. The CDR3 protein is CASSYKDTNYGYTF. The CDR3 DNA reads TGTGCCAGCAGCTACAAGGACACTAACTATGGCTACACCTTC.

This clone was detected only a few times. The rearrangement links TRBV28 to TRBJ2-7; D gene unclear. The CDR3 length is 11 residues. V dropped 1 base and J dropped 7 bases, with 5 bases sitting between them. Germline V CDR1 and CDR2: MDHEN, SYDVKM. CDR3 sequence: CASSLSREQYF. CDR3 nucleotide sequence: TGTGCCAGCAGTTTATCTCGGGAGCAGTACTTC.

The chain is built from TRBV21-1 and TRBJ1-1; TRBD1, the D gene given by the table, was not confirmed from the DNA. TRBV21-1 has pseudogene status. The CDR3 length is 15 residues. CDR3 loop: CASSVDRGRATEAFF. Here the CDR3 DNA reads TGTGCCAGCAGCGTGGACAGGGGGCGAGCCACTGAAGCTTTCTTT.